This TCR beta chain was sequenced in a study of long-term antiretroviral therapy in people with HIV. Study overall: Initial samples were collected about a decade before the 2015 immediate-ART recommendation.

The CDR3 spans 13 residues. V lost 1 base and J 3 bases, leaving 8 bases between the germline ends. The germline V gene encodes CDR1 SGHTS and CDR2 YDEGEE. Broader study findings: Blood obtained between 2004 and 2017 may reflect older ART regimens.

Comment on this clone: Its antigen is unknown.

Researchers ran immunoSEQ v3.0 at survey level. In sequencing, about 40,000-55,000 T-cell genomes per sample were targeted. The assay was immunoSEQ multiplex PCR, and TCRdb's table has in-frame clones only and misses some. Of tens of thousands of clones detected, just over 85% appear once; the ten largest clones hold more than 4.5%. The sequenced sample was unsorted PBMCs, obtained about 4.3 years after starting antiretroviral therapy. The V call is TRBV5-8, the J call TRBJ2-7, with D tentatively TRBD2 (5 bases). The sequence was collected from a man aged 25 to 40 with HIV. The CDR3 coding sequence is TGTGCCAGCAGCTTGAACCGGGACTACGAGCAGTACTTC. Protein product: CASSLNRDYEQYF.